Listed below are T cell receptor beta chains from one sample, sequenced in a study of Ad26.COV2.S vaccination and SARS-CoV-2 variants. The table came from immunoSEQ multiplex PCR; TCRdb's copy has only in-frame clones and leaves some out. The repertoire has some 180,000 clones, around nine tenths of them found once; the top ten carry 5.9%. The sequenced sample was peripheral blood, obtained after recovery from COVID-19. These receptors originate from a human donor who had recovered from COVID-19. The CDR3 runs from the conserved cysteine through the conserved F or W. D genes are given only for firm matches. Rows may omit the clone size; those that give it use once, few, many or a size class.

J gene | D gene | clone size | V gene | CDR3 protein | CDR3 DNA
TRBJ2-1 | TRBD2 | NA | TRBV15 | CATRSRGLAGDYNEQFF | TGTGCCACCAGGAGCAGGGGGCTAGCGGGAGACTACAATGAGCAGTTCTTC
TRBJ1-1 | NA | NA | TRBV9 | CASSAIGRPEAFF | TGTGCCAGCAGCGCCATCGGGCGACCTGAAGCTTTCTTT
TRBJ1-2 | NA | NA | TRBV19 | CASTRDKNYGYTF | TGTGCCAGTACCCGCGACAAGAACTATGGCTACACCTTC
TRBJ1-1 | TRBD1 | once | TRBV9 | CASSEMTGHTEAFF | TGTGCCAGCAGCGAGATGACAGGGCACACTGAAGCTTTCTTT
TRBJ1-5 | NA | NA | TRBV10-3 | CAISEYTGGQPQHF | TGTGCCATCAGTGAGTATACAGGTGGCCAGCCCCAGCATTTT
TRBJ2-1 | NA | NA | TRBV15 | CATSDRGSSYNEQFF | TGTGCCACCAGCGACCGGGGAAGCTCCTACAATGAGCAGTTCTTC
TRBJ1-2 | NA | NA | TRBV19 | CASSIKINYGYTF | TGTGCCAGTAGTATTAAGATTAACTATGGCTACACCTTC
TRBJ1-4 | NA | once | TRBV30 | CAWSEGSEKLFF | TGTGCCTGGAGTGAAGGGAGTGAAAAACTGTTTTTT
TRBJ1-2 | TRBD1 | NA | TRBV5-1 | CASSSGQALVNYGYTF | TGCGCCAGCAGCTCGGGACAGGCCCTTGTTAACTATGGCTACACCTTC
TRBJ1-1 | NA | once | TRBV14 | CASRFSPEGTEAFF | TGTGCCAGCAGATTCTCCCCCGAGGGCACTGAAGCTTTCTTT
TRBJ2-2 | NA | once | TRBV3-1/TRBV3-2 | CASSRTRAELRTGELFF | TGTGCCAGCAGCCGAACCCGGGCGGAGTTGCGCACCGGGGAGCTGTTTTTT
TRBJ2-3 | NA | NA | TRBV2 | CASSEELVDTQYF | TGTGCCAGCAGTGAAGAATTAGTAGATACGCAGTATTTT
TRBJ2-3 | NA | once | TRBV2 | CASKSPLDTQYF | TGTGCCAGCAAAAGTCCCTTGGATACGCAGTATTTT
TRBJ1-2 | NA | NA | TRBV10-3 | CAISDLREWGYTF | TGTGCCATCAGTGATTTAAGGGAATGGGGCTACACCTTC
TRBJ1-1 | NA | NA | TRBV2 | CASSKRRQPMNTEAFF | TGTGCCAGCAGTAAGAGGAGACAGCCAATGAACACTGAAGCTTTCTTT
TRBJ1-5 | NA | NA | TRBV10-3 | CAISAGALLHSNQPQHF | TGTGCCATCAGCGCCGGGGCCTTGCTCCATAGCAATCAGCCCCAGCATTTT
TRBJ1-6 | NA | NA | TRBV9 | CASSVDGSRSSPLHF | TGTGCCAGCAGCGTAGACGGATCCCGTAGTTCACCCCTCCACTTT
TRBJ2-1 | NA | NA | TRBV14 | CASRRSASSYNEQFF | TGTGCCAGCAGACGAAGTGCGAGCTCCTACAATGAGCAGTTCTTC